Reported below is one T cell receptor (beta chain). Its specificity is unknown. Time point defined: week 11, during vaccination. What each vaccine dose contained was 300 ug of mutant IDH1 20-mer peptide, accompanied by topical imiquimod. These data originate in a study of a mutant IDH1 vaccine in newly diagnosed glioma. Background on the study: Across weeks 1, 3, 5, 7, 11, 15, 19 and 23, patients received a vaccination each time, eight in all. The study started vaccination 4-6 weeks after radiotherapy alone, or with temozolomide cycles. Study results and limitations: The vaccine induced immune responses, and these occurred in around 94% of patients. Pseudoprogression appears to have had no connection to changes in top peripheral T cell clonotypes.

Only in-frame clones appear in the TCRdb table, and some are missing; sequencing was by immunoSEQ multiplex PCR. The data hold about 66,000 clones, with approximately 84% observed a single time. In germline, CDR1 is SGHDT, CDR2 YYEEEE. The CDR3 extends over 14 amino acids. With 4 bases removed from V and 2 bases from J, the gap between germline ends came to 12 bases. This sample comprised PBMCs, obtained from a glioma patient whose treatment included an IDH1 peptide vaccine. The V and J genes are TRBV5-6 and TRBJ1-2; tentatively, D is TRBD1 (5 bases). The sequence derives from a woman aged 45 to 65 with glioma. CDR3 in amino acids: CASSPMGQNYGYTF. The CDR3 region has the DNA TGTGCCAGCAGCCCCATGGGGCAAAACTATGGCTACACCTTC.